This TCR beta chain emerged from a study of blood T cell repertoires in COVID-19. The method was immunoSEQ multiplex PCR; TCRdb's version includes in-frame clones alone and lacks a portion of them. The sample consists of under 250,000 clones, roughly 80% of them appearing once. The germline V gene has CDR1 LNHNV and CDR2 YYDKDF (reference sequence). The CDR3 extends over 14 amino acids. Trimming removed 3 bases from V and 5 bases from J, with 13 bases in between. This chain uses TRBV15 with TRBJ2-5; D perhaps matches TRBD2 (7 bases). This sequence was found in a man older than 75 with acute or convalescent COVID-19. Input material: peripheral blood. For the CDR3, the DNA is TGTGCCACCAGCAGGATAGGGGGGGGCGAGACCCAGTACTTC. Translating it yields CATSRIGGGETQYF.